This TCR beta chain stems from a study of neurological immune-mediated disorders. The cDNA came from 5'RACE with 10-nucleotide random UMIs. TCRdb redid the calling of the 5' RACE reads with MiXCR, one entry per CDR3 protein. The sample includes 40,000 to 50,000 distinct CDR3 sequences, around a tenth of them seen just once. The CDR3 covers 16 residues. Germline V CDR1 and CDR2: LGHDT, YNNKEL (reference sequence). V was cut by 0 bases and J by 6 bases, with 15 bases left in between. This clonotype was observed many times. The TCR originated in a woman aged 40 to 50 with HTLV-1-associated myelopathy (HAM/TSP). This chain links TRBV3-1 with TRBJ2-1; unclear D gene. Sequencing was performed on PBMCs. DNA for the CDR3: TGTGCCAGCAGCCAAGATGATAGGGTGGATCTCAATGAGCAGTTCTTC. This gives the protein CASSQDDRVDLNEQFF.